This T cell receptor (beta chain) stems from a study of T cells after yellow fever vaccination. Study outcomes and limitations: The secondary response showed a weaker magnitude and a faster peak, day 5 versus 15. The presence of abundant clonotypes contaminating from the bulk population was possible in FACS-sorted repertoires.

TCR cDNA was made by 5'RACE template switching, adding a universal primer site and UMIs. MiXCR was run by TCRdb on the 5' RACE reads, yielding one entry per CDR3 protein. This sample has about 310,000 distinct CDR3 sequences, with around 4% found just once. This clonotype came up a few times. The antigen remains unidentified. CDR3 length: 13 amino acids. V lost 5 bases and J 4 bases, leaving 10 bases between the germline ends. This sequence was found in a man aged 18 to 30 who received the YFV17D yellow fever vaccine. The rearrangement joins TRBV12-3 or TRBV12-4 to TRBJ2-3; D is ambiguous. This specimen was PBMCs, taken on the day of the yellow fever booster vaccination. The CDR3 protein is CASSKVTPDTQYF. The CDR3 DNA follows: TGTGCCAGCAGTAAAGTGACCCCAGATACGCAGTATTTT.